One and the same sample provided the 20 T cell receptor beta chains below, sequenced in a study of Graves' ophthalmopathy and Graves' hyperthyroidism (dated by TCRdb to the late 2010s). This sample was sequenced with an Illumina HiSeq 2000. For repertoire sequencing, TCR beta CDR3 regions were amplified from RNA transcripts. HTBI primers and the Qiagen OneStep RT-PCR kit were used in a first-round RT-PCR, which was followed by a second-round multiplex PCR, size selection and purification. In-frame beta chains were kept once TCRdb had trimmed the public reads at Q25 with fastp and called clones with MiXCR. Rows merge per CDR3 protein into single entries with the most common DNA and genes. The sample has under 250,000 distinct CDR3 sequences on record, about 22% of them singletons. Roughly 40% of the sample goes to the ten largest clones. Sample: peripheral blood. Receptors were obtained from a woman aged 50 to 60 with Graves' ophthalmopathy. Donor details come from another sample of the same person, matched by shared clones.

This clonotype appeared many times. This chain connects TRBV28 to TRBJ2-7, with 11 positions matching TRBD1. V trimming: 6 bases; J trimming: 2 bases; junction bases outside the gene matches: 9. In germline, CDR1 is MDHEN, CDR2 SYDVKM. The CDR3 length is 16 residues. CDR3 bases: TGTGCCAGCAGGGACAGGGGGCCTCGTGGGACCTACGAGCAGTACTTC. This gives the protein CASRDRGPRGTYEQYF.

This clonotype was recorded at least ten times. The chain recombines TRBV2 with TRBJ1-1, with D maybe TRBD1 (5 bases). CDR1 is SNHLY and CDR2 is FYNNEI in the germline V gene. CDR3 length equals 14 residues. Trimming left V 5 bases short and J 0 bases short, with 10 bases between. The CDR3 sequence: CASSPETVNTEAFF. As DNA, the CDR3 is TGTGCCAGCAGTCCCGAGACAGTGAACACTGAAGCTTTCTTT.

The chain is built from TRBV28 and TRBJ2-7, with 8 bases matching TRBD2. CDR3 length equals 14 residues. The V gene's germline CDR1 is MDHEN and CDR2 SYDVKM. The trim removed 5 bases at V and 2 bases at J, leaving 5 bases unmatched. CDR3 DNA: TGTGCCAGCAGTCGAGCGGGAGAAGCCTACGAGCAGTACTTC. Amino acid sequence: CASSRAGEAYEQYF. The full variable domain, its missing parts supplied by reference TRBV28 and TRBJ2-7, is DVKVTQSSRYLVKRTGEKVFLECVQDMDHENMFWYRQDPGLGLRLIYFSYDVKMKEKGDIPEGYSVSREKKERFSLILESASTNQTSMYLCASSRAGEAYEQYFGPGTRLTVT.

This clonotype was seen repeatedly, ten times or more. V and J are TRBV28 and TRBJ1-1; 7 bases fit TRBD1. This CDR3 has 14 residues. With V trimmed by 6 bases and J by 1 base, 5 bases remained unmatched. Germline CDR1 MDHEN, CDR2 SYDVKM. Here the CDR3 DNA reads TGTGCCAGCAGATTACAGGGGACGAACACTGAAGCTTTCTTT. Translating gives CASRLQGTNTEAFF.

The genes are TRBV20-1 and TRBJ1-1, with 7 bases lining up with TRBD1. The J segment lost 2 bases and the V segment lost 4 bases, leaving 7 bases of the junction unmatched. The CDR3 spans 14 residues. CDR1 and CDR2 (germline): DFQATT, SNEGSKA (reference sequence). Written as DNA, the CDR3 is TGCAGTGCTAAGGGACAGTACCTTAACACTGAAGCTTTCTTT. Protein sequence: CSAKGQYLNTEAFF.

This clonotype was picked up many times. This chain links TRBV19 with TRBJ1-3; D is unclear. The CDR3 loop spans 11 amino acids. V was cut by 5 bases and J by 12 bases, with 11 bases left in between. Germline CDR1 LNHDA, CDR2 SQIVND (reference sequence). The CDR3 loop reads CASSFKEGIYF. The CDR3 DNA reads TGTGCCAGTAGTTTCAAAGAAGGCATATATTTT.

This clonotype was recorded at least ten times. The V call is TRBV6-2 or TRBV6-3, the J call TRBJ1-5; D is uncertain. Trimming pared 0 bases from V and 4 bases from J, leaving 7 bases between. The CDR3 length is 14 residues. Germline CDR1 reads MNHEY; CDR2 reads SVGEGT. The CDR3 DNA reads TGTGCCAGCAGTTACTCGGGCGGAAATCAGCCCCAGCATTTT. This sequence encodes CASSYSGGNQPQHF.

The V gene is TRBV11-2, the J gene TRBJ1-5; D gene unclear. The length of the CDR3 is 18 residues. V shed 1 base and J shed 0 bases, with 16 bases lying between them. Germline V gives CDR1 SGHAT, CDR2 FQNNGV. DNA for the CDR3: TGTGCCAGCAGCTTAGTAGGTTCGACGGATTATAGCAATCAGCCCCAGCATTTT. Translating it yields CASSLVGSTDYSNQPQHF.

This clonotype was detected ten times or more. The V and J genes are TRBV28 and TRBJ2-5; no clear D gene. CDR3 size: 11 residues. Between the trimmed V and J ends, which lost 5 bases and 5 bases, there was a span of 6 bases. From germline, CDR1 is MDHEN and CDR2 SYDVKM. The chain's CDR3 is CASSPYETQYF. The CDR3 nucleotides are TGTGCCAGCAGTCCCTATGAGACCCAGTACTTC.

This rearrangement joins TRBV20-1 to TRBJ2-7; D may be TRBD1 or TRBD2 (5 bases each). Germline V CDR1 and CDR2: DFQATT, SNEGSKA (reference sequence). This CDR3 is 15 amino acids long. The CDR3 loop is CSPYGIRGPTYEQYF. CDR3 nucleotide sequence: TGCAGCCCTTACGGTATCCGGGGCCCAACCTACGAGCAGTACTTC.

The CDR3 sequence: CASSPSQGARSDGYTF. For the CDR3, the DNA is TGTGCCAGCTCACCTTCCCAGGGGGCGAGGTCGGATGGCTACACCTTC. The chain is built from TRBV18 and TRBJ1-2; 8 nucleotides line up with TRBD1. The CDR3 is 16 residues long. Germline values: CDR1 KGHSH, CDR2 LQKENI. Unmatched junction bases numbered 12, after V lost 3 bases and J lost 6 bases.

This clonotype has a handful of counts. V gene TRBV5-1 combines with J gene TRBJ2-7; no clear D gene. The CDR3 covers 14 residues. V lost 4 bases and J lost 5, with 16 bases in between. CDR1 and CDR2 from the germline V gene are SGHRS and YFSETQ. The CDR3 coding sequence is TGCGCCAGCAGCCGGACCCACCCCCGGGACGAGCAGTACTTC. It is translated as CASSRTHPRDEQYF.

This clonotype ranks as medium-sized. The rearrangement uses TRBV12-3 or TRBV12-4 and TRBJ2-7; maybe TRBD1 (6 bases). V was shortened by 6 bases and J by 4 bases, with 13 bases between the two germline ends. The length of the CDR3 is 13 residues. CDR3 bases: TGTGCCAGCAGCGCCTTAACAGGGTACGAGCAGTACTTC. Translation gives CASSALTGYEQYF.

This clonotype was counted many times. The V gene is TRBV12-3 or TRBV12-4, the J gene TRBJ1-5; D gene unclear. V was trimmed by 6 bases and J by 1 base, leaving 16 bases between them. This CDR3 has 16 amino acids. CDR3 sequence reads: CASSLARLSSNQPQHF. As DNA, the CDR3 is TGTGCCAGCAGCCTCGCCCGGTTGAGCAGCAATCAGCCCCAGCATTTT.

This clonotype was found many times. CDR3 DNA: TGCAGTGCTGAGGGGGCCATGAACACTGAAGCTTTCTTT. Encoded protein: CSAEGAMNTEAFF. The chain recombines TRBV20-1 with TRBJ1-1; 7 bases align to TRBD1. This CDR3 comprises 13 residues. The junction had 3 bases not matched to a gene; V was cut back by 5 bases and J by 0 bases. Germline V gene sequence: CDR1 DFQATT, CDR2 SNEGSKA (reference sequence).

Many counts were recorded for this clonotype. This rearrangement joins TRBV27 to TRBJ2-7, with a tentative D call TRBD2 (5 bases). Germline-derived CDR1 and CDR2 are MNHEY and SMNVEV (reference sequence). Between the trimmed V and J ends, which lost 1 base and 0 bases, there was a span of 19 bases. The CDR3 runs 18 residues. CDR3 amino acids: CASSLFGLATKNSYEQYF. The CDR3 DNA sequence: TGTGCCAGCAGTTTATTCGGTCTAGCCACGAAAAACTCCTACGAGCAGTACTTC.

This clonotype appeared many times. V is TRBV20-1 and J is TRBJ1-5; D not certain. The germline V gene has CDR1 DFQATT and CDR2 SNEGSKA (reference sequence). There are 13 residues in the CDR3. Trimming took 2 bases from V and 4 from J, leaving 9 bases between them. The CDR3 nucleotides read TGCAGTGCTAGATGGACCGCAAATCAGCCCCAGCATTTT. This encodes CSARWTANQPQHF.

In its sample, this clonotype was seen many times. The chain recombines TRBV14 with TRBJ2-7; unclear D gene. The CDR3 spans 13 residues. With 1 base removed from V and 4 bases from J, the gap between germline ends came to 8 bases. The germline V gene encodes CDR1 SGHDN and CDR2 FVKESK. In nucleotides, the CDR3 is TGTGCCAGCAGCCAAGGTGGCACTTACGAGCAGTACTTC. Translation gives CASSQGGTYEQYF. The full variable domain, with the rest looked up from reference TRBV14 and TRBJ2-7, is EAGVTQFPSHSVIEKGQTVTLRCDPISGHDNLYWYRRVMGKEIKFLLHFVKESKQDESGMPNNRFLAERTGGTYSTLKVQPAELEDSGVYFCASSQGGTYEQYFGPGTRLTVT.

This clonotype was recorded many times. In DNA form, the CDR3 reads TGTGCCAGCCGACTAGCTCGGCAAACCGGGGAGCTGTTTTTT. It specifies CASRLARQTGELFF. The genes are TRBV6-4 and TRBJ2-2, with TRBD2 identical over 7 bases. The length of the CDR3 is 14 residues. Germline CDR1 and CDR2: MRHNA and SNTAGT. The V and J ends lost 8 bases and 5 bases, in that order; junction bases with no gene match: 8.

This clonotype has a count of ten or more. The V call is TRBV24-1, the J call TRBJ2-5, with TRBD1 matching 7 bases. Per the germline V gene, CDR1 is KGHDR and CDR2 is SFDVKD. This CDR3 comprises 15 residues. Losses at the gene ends were 4 bases for V and 4 bases for J; bases not matched to a gene: 8. CDR3: CATSEGRGGRETQYF. The CDR3 DNA reads TGTGCCACCAGTGAGGGGCGAGGGGGCCGAGAGACCCAGTACTTC.